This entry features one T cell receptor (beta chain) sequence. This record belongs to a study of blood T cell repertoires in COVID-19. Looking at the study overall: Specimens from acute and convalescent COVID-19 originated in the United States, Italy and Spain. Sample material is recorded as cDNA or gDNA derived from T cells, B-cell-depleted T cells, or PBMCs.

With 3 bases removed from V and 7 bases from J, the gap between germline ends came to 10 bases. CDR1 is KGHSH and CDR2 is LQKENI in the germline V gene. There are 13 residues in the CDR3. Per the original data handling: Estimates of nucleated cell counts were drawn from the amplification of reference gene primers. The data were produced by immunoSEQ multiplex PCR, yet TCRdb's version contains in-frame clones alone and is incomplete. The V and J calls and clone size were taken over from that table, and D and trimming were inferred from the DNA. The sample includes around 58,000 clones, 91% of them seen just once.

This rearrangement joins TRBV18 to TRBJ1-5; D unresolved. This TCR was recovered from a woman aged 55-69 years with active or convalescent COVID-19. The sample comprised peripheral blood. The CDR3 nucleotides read TGTGCCAGCTCACCTGGTAGCTACCAGCCCCAGCATTTT. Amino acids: CASSPGSYQPQHF.